These 26 T cell receptor beta chains came from one sample sequenced in a study of beta chain features in type 1 diabetes. Regarding the study as a whole: Among all four CD4+ subsets, Type 1 diabetes patients had TCRB CDR3s that were moderately but significantly shorter.

cDNA synthesis used the whole RNA isolate, giving expressed TCRB sequences. The data were produced by immunoSEQ multiplex PCR, yet TCRdb's version contains in-frame clones alone and is incomplete. This table holds around 280,000 clones, 15% found once. No antigens are known for them. The sample taken for sequencing was naive CD4+ T cells from blood. Receptor source: a man aged 18 to 30 with type 1 diabetes.

The chain couples TRBV10-3 to TRBJ2-2, with 12 bases matching TRBD2. CDR1 and CDR2 (germline): ENHRY, SYGVKD. The CDR3 sequence is 17 residues long. V dropped 6 bases and J dropped 3; count of bases not matched to a gene: 8. CDR3 sequence reads: CAIRNTRTSGDTGELFF. CDR3 nucleotides: TGTGCCATCAGGAATACCAGGACTAGCGGGGACACCGGGGAGCTGTTTTTT.

This clone turned up a few times. The chain links TRBV5-6 to TRBJ1-5, with D possibly matching TRBD1 (6 bases). Trimming cost V 0 bases and J 0 bases, with 16 bases left between them. The CDR3 extends over 18 amino acids. The V gene's germline CDR1 is SGHDT and CDR2 YYEEEE. CDR3 in DNA: TGTGCCAGCAGCTTGGCTGGCAGGGGAGATTTTAGCAATCAGCCCCAGCATTTT. It codes for CASSLAGRGDFSNQPQHF.

The chain uses TRBV6-6 and TRBJ2-7; perhaps TRBD2 as D (5 bases). V shed 6 bases and J shed 6 bases, with 18 bases lying between them. Germline CDR1 and CDR2: MNHNY and SVGAGI (reference sequence). This CDR3 has 14 amino acids. CDR3 coding DNA: TGTGCCAGCAGCGACCCACTAGTTCTCAGCGAGCAGTACTTC. This sequence encodes CASSDPLVLSEQYF.

This clone came up a few times. V usage is TRBV5-1 and J usage is TRBJ2-3; D remains unclear. The CDR3 totals 15 residues. The germline V and J ends were trimmed by 0 bases and 2 bases, with 10 bases remaining between them. CDR1 and CDR2 (germline): SGHRS, YFSETQ. The DNA of the CDR3 is TGCGCCAGCAGCTTGGAAGCCAGGTTCACAGATACGCAGTATTTT. It is translated as CASSLEARFTDTQYF.

The CDR3 sequence is CASSGSSSYNEQFF. CDR3 sequence (DNA): TGTGCCAGCAGTGGCTCAAGCTCCTACAATGAGCAGTTCTTC. The chain couples TRBV11-3 to TRBJ2-1; D not resolved. Trimming removed 6 bases at V and 0 bases at J, with 9 bases between. Germline V gene data show CDR1 as SGHNT and CDR2 as YENEEA. The CDR3 covers 14 residues.

This chain uses TRBV7-6 with TRBJ2-6; D gene uncertain. This CDR3 is built from 15 residues. CDR1 is SGHVS and CDR2 is FNYEAQ in the germline V gene. Trimming pared 4 bases from V and 0 bases from J, leaving 7 bases between. In nucleotides, the CDR3 is TGTGCCAGCAGCTCCAGGAACTCTGGGGCCAACGTCCTGACTTTC. Its translation: CASSSRNSGANVLTF.

In this sample, this clone turned up a few times. The chain employs TRBV12-5 and TRBJ1-2; 9 nucleotides line up with TRBD1. In germline, CDR1 is LGHNT, CDR2 FRNRAP. The CDR3 spans 14 residues. Trimming cost V 1 base and J 6 bases; bases outside gene matches: 3. This chain's CDR3 is CASGLEGQGNGYTF. In DNA, the CDR3 is TGTGCTAGTGGTTTGGAAGGACAGGGGAATGGCTACACCTTC.

This chain links TRBV20-1 with TRBJ1-2, with 7 bases aligning to TRBD1. CDR1 is DFQATT and CDR2 is SNEGSKA in the germline V gene (reference sequence). V was clipped by 5 bases and J by 7 bases; unmatched bases: 4. There are 11 residues in the CDR3. In DNA, the CDR3 is TGCAGTGCTTTTGACAGGGCTGGCTACACCTTC. As protein: CSAFDRAGYTF.

This clone was picked up a small number of times. The CDR3 nucleotides read TGTGCCAGCAGCCCGGGACAGGGGGGGAGTCAGCCCCAGCATTTT. The encoded protein is CASSPGQGGSQPQHF. The V call is TRBV28, the J call TRBJ1-5, with 11 bases matching TRBD1. The CDR3 is 15 residues long. The trim removed 6 bases at V and 6 bases at J, leaving 7 bases unmatched. CDR1 is MDHEN and CDR2 is SYDVKM in the germline V gene.

The V gene is TRBV7-2, the J gene TRBJ1-6; tentative D call: TRBD1 (5 bases). The CDR3 has 13 residues. Germline-derived CDR1 and CDR2 are SGHTA and FQGNSA. V lost 5 bases, J lost 6 bases, and 8 bases lay in between. In DNA form, the CDR3 reads TGTGCCAGCAGCGCGGGACTTAATTCACCCCTCCACTTT. Translating it yields CASSAGLNSPLHF.

This clone was detected only once. CDR3 DNA: TGTGCCAGCAGCGTAGAGCGGGAGACCTACAATGAGCAGTTCTTC. Its translation: CASSVERETYNEQFF. The rearrangement uses TRBV9 and TRBJ2-1; 8 nucleotides align to TRBD2. The CDR3 has 15 amino acids. The junction had 1 base not matched to a gene; V was cut back by 0 bases and J by 2 bases. Looked up from germline, CDR1 is SGDLS and CDR2 is YYNGEE.

The chain couples TRBV2 to TRBJ2-5; perhaps TRBD1 as D (7 bases). V was clipped by 8 bases and J by 5 bases, with 21 bases between them. Germline-derived CDR1 and CDR2 are SNHLY and FYNNEI. The CDR3 sequence is 15 residues long. CDR3 amino acids: CASLVTGAAGETQYF. In DNA, the CDR3 is TGTGCCAGCCTCGTAACAGGGGCCGCGGGGGAGACCCAGTACTTC.

This rearrangement joins TRBV5-1 to TRBJ2-1, with TRBD2 as a possible D gene (6 bases). Germline assignment: CDR1 SGHRS and CDR2 YFSETQ. V dropped 5 bases and J dropped 3 bases, with 15 bases sitting between them. The CDR3 totals 15 residues. CDR3 loop: CASRRDFRSYNEQFF. DNA of the CDR3: TGCGCCAGCAGACGGGACTTCAGGAGCTACAATGAGCAGTTCTTC. Combining the CDR3 with reference TRBV5-1 and TRBJ2-1 gives the whole variable domain KAGVTQTPRYLIKTRGQQVTLSCSPISGHRSVSWYQQTPGQGLQFLFEYFSETQRNKGNFPGRFSGRQFSNSRSEMNVSTLELGDSALYLCASRRDFRSYNEQFFGPGTRLTVL.

The table lists this clone with a few counts. The chain carries TRBV7-2 and TRBJ2-5; 7 nucleotides line up with TRBD2. The CDR3 length is 15 residues. Germline loops: CDR1 SGHTA, CDR2 FQGNSA. Losses at the gene ends were 3 bases for V and 4 bases for J; bases not matched to a gene: 8. The CDR3 DNA sequence: TGTGCCAGCAGCTTGTGGACTAGACGGGGAGAGACCCAGTACTTC. It specifies CASSLWTRRGETQYF.

This clone was seen more than once but under ten times. This CDR3 is also generated by other DNA sequences in the sample. This chain connects TRBV2 to TRBJ2-1; 13 nucleotides agree with TRBD2. The trim removed 5 bases at V and 6 bases at J, leaving 4 bases unmatched. This CDR3 spans 15 amino acids. Looked up from germline, CDR1 is SNHLY and CDR2 is FYNNEI. The CDR3 bases are TGTGCCAGCAGTCCCACTAGCGGGGGGGCCAATGAGCAGTTCTTC. It translates to CASSPTSGGANEQFF.

Only a few counts were recorded for this clone. The genes are TRBV7-2 and TRBJ2-1; D is unresolved. CDR3 length: 12 amino acids. The V gene lost 1 base and the J gene lost 7 bases, with 5 bases spanning the gap. CDR1 and CDR2 from the germline V gene are SGHTA and FQGNSA. The CDR3 region is CASSLVRNEQFF. Here the CDR3 DNA reads TGTGCCAGCAGCTTAGTGAGGAATGAGCAGTTCTTC.

There are a few counts of this clone. The chain has TRBV4-3 and TRBJ2-3; 7 nucleotides align to TRBD1. J lost 4 bases, V lost 1 base, and 5 bases had no gene match. Per germline, CDR1 LGHNA and CDR2 YSLEER. The CDR3 consists of 15 residues. Here the CDR3 reads CASSQGARGSDTQYF. CDR3 coding DNA: TGCGCCAGCAGCCAAGGTGCCAGGGGGTCAGATACGCAGTATTTT.

This clone was recorded a few times. The genes are TRBV7-9 and TRBJ1-2; the D is unclear. V dropped 5 bases and J dropped 9 bases, with 10 bases sitting between them. The CDR3 consists of 11 residues. Germline CDR1 SEHNR, CDR2 FQNEAQ (reference sequence). This CDR3 reads CASSGYDSYTF. The CDR3 nucleotides are TGTGCCAGCAGCGGGTACGACAGCTACACCTTC.

The CDR3, as DNA: TGTGCCAGCAGCCGGGGGACAGTTGGGGCAGATACGCAGTATTTT. This sequence encodes CASSRGTVGADTQYF. The rearrangement uses TRBV11-3 and TRBJ2-3, with D maybe TRBD1 (7 bases). V was shortened by 5 bases and J by 4 bases, with 16 bases between the two germline ends. The CDR3 sequence is 15 residues long. Per the germline V gene, CDR1 is SGHNT and CDR2 is YENEEA.

This clone was counted only a few times. The V and J genes are TRBV29-1 and TRBJ1-1; no definite D call. The CDR3 is made up of 16 amino acids. The germline CDR1 and CDR2 sequences are SQVTM and ANQGSEA. V was trimmed by 7 bases and J by 8 bases, leaving 29 bases between them. The CDR3 coding sequence is TGCAGCGCCAACCGGGAGGGATCTAAGCGACGTCGCGAAGCTTTCTTT. This translates into CSANREGSKRRREAFF. The whole variable domain, filled in from reference TRBV29-1 and TRBJ1-1, reads SAVISQKPSRDICQRGTSLTIQCQVDSQVTMMFWYRQQPGQSLTLIATANQGSEATYESGFVIDKFPISRPNLTFSTLTVSNMSPEDSSIYLCSANREGSKRRREAFFGQGTRLTVV.

The V call is TRBV30, the J call TRBJ1-3; no reliable D call. This CDR3 has 14 amino acids. Trimming removed 0 bases from V and 0 bases from J, with 6 bases in between. Per the germline V gene, CDR1 is GTSNPN and CDR2 is SVGIG (reference sequence). Here the CDR3 DNA reads TGTGCCTGGAGTGTACAGTTCTCTGGAAACACCATATATTTT. This encodes CAWSVQFSGNTIYF.

The rearrangement links TRBV11-2 to TRBJ1-5; unclear D gene. Germline-derived CDR1 and CDR2 are SGHAT and FQNNGV. This CDR3 is built from 13 residues. Trimming pared 3 bases from V and 4 bases from J, leaving 7 bases between. CDR3 amino acids: CASSFNRNQPQHF. In DNA form, the CDR3 reads TGTGCCAGCAGCTTTAATCGGAATCAGCCCCAGCATTTT.

The table lists this clone with a few counts. The same CDR3 can be traced to other DNA sequences in this sample. This rearrangement joins TRBV5-6 to TRBJ2-3; D not resolved. Looked up from germline, CDR1 is SGHDT and CDR2 is YYEEEE. V was pared by 2 bases and J by 6 bases, with 4 bases between. The CDR3 is 11 amino acids. The DNA of the CDR3 is TGTGCCAGCAGCTTTATTGATACGCAGTATTTT. Protein sequence: CASSFIDTQYF.

This clone was found a few times. This chain links TRBV20-1 with TRBJ2-7, with D maybe TRBD2 (5 bases). Trimming stripped 6 bases from V and 2 bases from J, with 8 bases between. Germline V lookup: CDR1 DFQATT, CDR2 SNEGSKA (reference sequence). This CDR3 has 11 residues. The CDR3 nucleotides read TGCAGTGCGACTATTGCCTACGAGCAGTACTTC. Translated, it gives CSATIAYEQYF.

The table lists this clone with a few counts. The chain carries TRBV19 and TRBJ1-5; D unresolved. Germline lookup yields CDR1 LNHDA and CDR2 SQIVND (reference sequence). This CDR3 is built from 13 residues. Trimming removed 5 bases at V and 3 bases at J, with 8 bases between. CDR3 DNA: TGTGCCAGTAGTGTACAAGACAATCAGCCCCAGCATTTT. This gives the protein CASSVQDNQPQHF.

V is TRBV5-4 and J is TRBJ2-1; 8 nucleotides line up with TRBD1. The J segment lost 5 bases and the V segment lost 4 bases, leaving 2 bases of the junction unmatched. Germline loops: CDR1 SGHNT, CDR2 YYREEE (reference sequence). The CDR3 spans 13 residues. CDR3 residues: CASSQGADNEQFF. CDR3 nucleotide sequence: TGTGCCAGCAGCCAGGGGGCGGACAATGAGCAGTTCTTC.